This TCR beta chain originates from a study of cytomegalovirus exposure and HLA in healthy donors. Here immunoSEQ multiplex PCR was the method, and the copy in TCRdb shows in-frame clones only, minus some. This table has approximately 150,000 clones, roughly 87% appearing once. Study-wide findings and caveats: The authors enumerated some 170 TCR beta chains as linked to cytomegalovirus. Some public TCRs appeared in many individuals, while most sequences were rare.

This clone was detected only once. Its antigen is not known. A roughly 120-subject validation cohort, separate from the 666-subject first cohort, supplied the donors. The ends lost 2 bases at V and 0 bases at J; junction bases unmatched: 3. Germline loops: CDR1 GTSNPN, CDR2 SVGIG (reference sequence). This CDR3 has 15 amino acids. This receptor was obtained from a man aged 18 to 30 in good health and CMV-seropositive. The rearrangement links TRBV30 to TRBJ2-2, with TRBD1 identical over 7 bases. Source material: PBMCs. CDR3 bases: TGTGCCTGGAGTCAAGGACAGGCGAACACCGGGGAGCTGTTTTTT. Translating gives CAWSQGQANTGELFF.